These 17 T cell receptor beta chains share one sample of origin, sequenced in a study of read filtering for tumor transcriptome and immune sequencing. The library was built from about 0.4 ug RNA with molecular barcoded adaptors for alpha/delta and beta/gamma chains. TCRdb re-called the reads through MiXCR, storing one row per CDR3 protein. Altogether fewer than 50,000 distinct CDR3 sequences are present, under 15% being singletons, with the ten largest covering approximately 31%. The sample taken for sequencing was a population of CD138-negative cells sorted from bone marrow. All receptors derive from a donor at least 40 years old with multiple myeloma.

This clonotype occurred many times. The V and J genes are TRBV20-1 and TRBJ2-7, with 10 bases aligning to TRBD1. Germline V gene sequence: CDR1 DFQATT, CDR2 SNEGSKA (reference sequence). V trimming: 5 bases; J trimming: 1 base; junction bases outside the gene matches: 8. The CDR3 is 15 amino acids. In nucleotides, the CDR3 is TGCAGTGCTCCTCACCCGGGACAGGGGTCCTACGAGCAGTACTTC. Protein: CSAPHPGQGSYEQYF.

This clonotype was seen ten or more times. The junction differs from germline at one of its ends, possibly a read error. CDR3 region: CASSSPSGTSGRGPFEQSF. The CDR3 region has the DNA TGTGCCAGCAGTTCCCCCTCCGGGACTAGCGGGAGAGGCCCTTTTGAGCAGTCCTTC. The chain combines TRBV28 with TRBJ2-1; TRBD2 agrees at 14 bases. Germline V gene data show CDR1 as MDHEN and CDR2 as SYDVKM. The CDR3 has 19 amino acids.

This clonotype was picked up many times. J is TRBJ2-5 and V is TRBV20-1; 8 nucleotides align to TRBD1. Germline V gene sequence: CDR1 DFQATT, CDR2 SNEGSKA (reference sequence). Trimming cost V 6 bases and J 2 bases; bases outside gene matches: 5. The CDR3 runs 13 residues. The CDR3 protein is CSATRQGQETQYF. The CDR3 nucleotides read TGCAGTGCCACAAGACAGGGGCAAGAGACCCAGTACTTC.

This clonotype turned up a few times. This clone may be a read error of a much larger clone one base away. The V and J genes are TRBV6-2 or TRBV6-3 and TRBJ2-6, with D uncertain. In germline, CDR1 is MNHEY, CDR2 SVGEGT. The CDR3 length is 15 residues. The CDR3 DNA follows: TGTGCCTGCAGTTACTGGGATCCCGGGGCCAACGTCCTGACTTTC. Translation gives CACSYWDPGANVLTF.

This chain uses TRBV20-1 with TRBJ2-1; D is ambiguous. The V and J ends lost 3 bases and 1 base respectively, with 10 bases between them. In germline, CDR1 is DFQATT, CDR2 SNEGSKA (reference sequence). The CDR3 is made up of 14 amino acids. The CDR3: CSASIGPSYNEQFF. CDR3 DNA: TGCAGTGCTAGTATCGGCCCTTCCTACAATGAGCAGTTCTTC.

This clonotype was seen repeatedly, ten times or more. The rearrangement links TRBV27 to TRBJ2-1; D uncertain. The CDR3 covers 11 residues. The germline gives CDR1 MNHEY, CDR2 SMNVEV (reference sequence). Trimming cost V 8 bases and J 7 bases, with 9 bases left between them. CDR3 in DNA: TGTGCCAGCCCTCATACTAATGAGCAGTTCTTC. It encodes CASPHTNEQFF.

Many counts were recorded for this clonotype. The chain links TRBV4-3 to TRBJ2-7, with TRBD2 matching over 8 bases. J gave up 0 bases and V 1 base, and 2 bases lay outside the gene matches. The CDR3 covers 15 residues. CDR1 is LGHNA and CDR2 is YSLEER in the germline V gene. The CDR3 protein is CASSQVREASYEQYF. The CDR3 DNA follows: TGCGCCAGCAGCCAAGTGCGGGAGGCCTCCTACGAGCAGTACTTC.

In its sample, this clonotype was seen many times. The chain employs TRBV20-1 and TRBJ2-7; D call uncertain. With 7 bases removed from V and 7 bases from J, the gap between germline ends came to 14 bases. This CDR3 is 11 amino acids long. CDR1 is DFQATT and CDR2 is SNEGSKA in the germline V gene (reference sequence). The CDR3 here is CSVVRGLEQYF. The CDR3 DNA reads as TGCAGTGTGGTCCGCGGCCTGGAGCAGTACTTC.

Only a few counts were recorded for this clonotype. The junction differs from germline at one of its ends, possibly a read error. V is TRBV7-8 and J is TRBJ2-6; the D gene is possibly TRBD1 (5 bases). In germline, CDR1 is SGHVS, CDR2 FQNEAQ. The length of the CDR3 is 18 residues. The CDR3 protein is CASGTHKVHQSGADVLTF. CDR3 in DNA: TGTGCCAGCGGCACCCACAAGGTCCACCAATCTGGGGCCGACGTCCTGACTTTC.

Comment on this clonotype: A much larger clone lies one base from this, so it may be a read error. V gene TRBV12-3 or TRBV12-4 combines with J gene TRBJ2-5, with 8 bases matching TRBD1. V lost 4 bases, J lost 7 bases, and 8 bases stayed unmatched. The CDR3 is 14 residues long. CDR3: CASSSKTGTGTQYF. In nucleotides, the CDR3 is TGTGCCAGCAGTTCAAAGACAGGGACAGGGACCCAGTACTTC.

As for this clonotype: A read error may account for a junction end that differs from germline. The chain is built from TRBV10-2 and TRBJ2-7; D ambiguous. The germline gives CDR1 WSHSY, CDR2 SAAADI. The CDR3 runs 11 residues. CDR3 in DNA: TGCGCCAGCAGTGTGTCCTACGAGCAGTGCTTC. This codes for CASSVSYEQCF.

Many counts were recorded for this clonotype. This chain connects TRBV12-5 to TRBJ2-1; 10 bases are shared with TRBD1. Germline V gene data show CDR1 as LGHNT and CDR2 as FRNRAP. V trimming: 0 bases; J trimming: 3 bases; junction bases outside the gene matches: 2. The CDR3 has 16 amino acids. The CDR3 loop reads CASGLVRDRGYNEQFF. Written as DNA, the CDR3 is TGTGCTAGTGGTTTGGTACGGGACAGGGGCTACAATGAGCAGTTCTTC.

The table lists this clonotype with many counts. The chain is built from TRBV12-3 or TRBV12-4 and TRBJ2-1; D assignment may be TRBD1 or TRBD2 (5 bases each). This CDR3 has 15 amino acids. The V end lost 3 bases, the J end lost 4 bases, and 13 bases lay between the germline ends. CDR3 bases: TGTGCCAGCAGTTTCCCGGGACCCGCGTACAATGAGCAGTTCTTC. Its translation is CASSFPGPAYNEQFF.

Concerning this clonotype itself: The likely explanation is a read error, given a far larger clone one base away. The chain links TRBV7-2 to TRBJ1-1; D gene unclear. The V gene's germline CDR1 is SGHTA and CDR2 FQGNSA. This CDR3 spans 11 amino acids. The CDR3 region is CVSSSNTEAFF. CDR3 coding DNA: TGTGTCAGCAGCTCAAACACTGAAGCTTTCTTT.

This clonotype showed up many times. This sequence joins TRBV28 and TRBJ2-7; a possible D gene is TRBD1 (6 bases). V lost 5 bases to trimming and J lost 0 bases, with 11 bases between them. The germline V gene encodes CDR1 MDHEN and CDR2 SYDVKM. The CDR3 contains 14 residues. The CDR3 DNA reads TGTGCCAGCAGTACAGGGACACGCTCCTACGAGCAGTACTTC. This encodes CASSTGTRSYEQYF.

This clonotype was observed at least ten times. The chain is built from TRBV2 and TRBJ2-1; D possibly corresponds to TRBD2 (6 bases). Germline values: CDR1 SNHLY, CDR2 FYNNEI. V was cut by 0 bases and J by 2 bases, with 8 bases left in between. This CDR3 region has 15 residues. CDR3 amino acids: CASSEAGGPYNEQFF. The CDR3 DNA reads as TGTGCCAGCAGTGAAGCGGGAGGCCCCTACAATGAGCAGTTCTTC.

Worth noting for this clonotype: This clone may be a read error of a much larger clone one base away. This chain connects TRBV6-1 to TRBJ2-1, with 14 nucleotides matching TRBD2. The CDR3 is made up of 15 amino acids. Trimming removed 6 bases from V and 6 bases from J; junction bases left unmatched: 4. CDR1 and CDR2 from the germline V gene are MNHNS and SASEGT. CDR3 amino acids: CASRRLAGGLNEQFF. The CDR3 DNA is TGTGCCAGCAGACGACTAGCGGGAGGGCTCAATGAGCAGTTCTTC.